These 22 T cell receptor beta chains originate from one sample sequenced in a study of shared clonotypes between healthy human individuals (dated by TCRdb to the early 2020s). The library was generated by the immunoSEQ multiplex PCR assay. TCRdb holds this immuneACCESS table with in-frame rearrangements only. Some clones are missing; in checked studies, unresolved V genes explain under half, and the rest has no known cause. The sample records millions of clones, roughly 92% of which are singletons. Jointly, the top ten make up 0.11% to 0.15% of the sample. Material: naive CD4+ T cells sorted from blood. The cell subset or site label on this specimen signifies: CD45RA+ positively selected. The receptors shown here come from a young man in good health.

The rearrangement uses TRBV28 and TRBJ1-4; D remains ambiguous. Germline V gene sequence: CDR1 MDHEN, CDR2 SYDVKM. V lost 1 base and J lost 11, with 11 bases in between. The CDR3 has 13 residues. The CDR3 DNA reads as TGTGCCAGCAGTTTATTTTTGGGCGGGAAACTGTTTTTT. Residues: CASSLFLGGKLFF.

This chain connects TRBV2 to TRBJ2-4; D gene unclear. CDR3 length: 11 residues. With 7 bases removed from V and 3 bases from J, the gap between germline ends came to 4 bases. The germline gives CDR1 SNHLY, CDR2 FYNNEI. The CDR3 coding sequence is TGTGCCAGCATTGGCAAAAACATTCAGTACTTC. It specifies CASIGKNIQYF.

V usage is TRBV25-1 and J usage is TRBJ2-5; D is unclear. Trimming left V 7 bases short and J 2 bases short, with 17 bases between. Germline lookup yields CDR1 MGHDK and CDR2 SYGVNS. This CDR3 has 15 amino acids. CDR3 protein: CASMSRDPAQETQYF. CDR3 DNA: TGTGCCAGCATGTCGCGAGACCCCGCACAAGAGACCCAGTACTTC.

The chain links TRBV6-1 to TRBJ1-5; D gene ambiguous. This CDR3 is built from 14 residues. Germline V gene sequence: CDR1 MNHNS, CDR2 SASEGT. V was trimmed by 8 bases and J by 2 bases, leaving 13 bases between them. The CDR3 DNA reads TGTGCCAGCTACCGGGTATCGGGCAATCAGCCCCAGCATTTT. Protein sequence: CASYRVSGNQPQHF.

The DNA for the CDR3 is TGTGCCAGCAGCCCCTTGAGTAGCTCTAATGAAAAACTGTTTTTT. Protein sequence: CASSPLSSSNEKLFF. The rearrangement joins TRBV9 to TRBJ1-4; D remains unclear. V was trimmed by 4 bases and J by 3 bases, leaving 13 bases between them. The CDR3 spans 15 residues. CDR1 is SGDLS, CDR2 YYNGEE, per germline.

The rearrangement uses TRBV7-6 and TRBJ1-3; D remains unclear. Per germline, CDR1 SGHVS and CDR2 FNYEAQ. The CDR3 is made up of 14 amino acids. Trimming took 1 base from V and 6 from J, leaving 10 bases between them. This chain's CDR3 is CASSLGGKENTIYF. In DNA, the CDR3 is TGTGCCAGCAGCTTAGGCGGGAAGGAAAACACCATATATTTT.

This chain links TRBV5-4 with TRBJ1-4, with D hard to call. V dropped 4 bases and J dropped 4 bases, with 14 bases sitting between them. The CDR3 sequence is 15 residues long. CDR1 SGHNT and CDR2 YYREEE come from the germline V gene (reference sequence). CDR3 DNA sequence: TGTGCCAGCAGCGTTGGTCCGGGGATTAATGAAAAACTGTTTTTT. This gives the protein CASSVGPGINEKLFF. Together with reference TRBV5-4 and TRBJ1-4, the CDR3 gives the full variable domain: ETGVTQSPTHLIKTRGQQVTLRCSSQSGHNTVSWYQQALGQGPQFIFQYYREEENGRGNFPPRFSGLQFPNYSSELNVNALELDDSALYLCASSVGPGINEKLFFGSGTQLSVL.

J is TRBJ1-3 and V is TRBV18, with D uncertain. The CDR3 covers 16 residues. V lost 3 bases and J 0 bases, leaving 12 bases between the germline ends. Germline V gene sequence: CDR1 KGHSH, CDR2 LQKENI. The CDR3 protein is CASSPSQAYSGNTIYF. Here the CDR3 DNA reads TGTGCCAGCTCACCGTCCCAGGCTTACTCTGGAAACACCATATATTTT.

J is TRBJ2-5 and V is TRBV10-3; TRBD2 matches 15 bases. Germline lookup yields CDR1 ENHRY and CDR2 SYGVKD. There are 17 residues in the CDR3. V was pared by 10 bases and J by 5 bases, with 14 bases of the junction left unmatched. CDR3 residues: CATEGTSGRPTPETQYF. In DNA form, the CDR3 reads TGTGCCACGGAGGGGACTAGCGGGAGGCCGACCCCGGAGACCCAGTACTTC.

This sequence joins TRBV28 and TRBJ1-3, with unresolved D. This CDR3 has 12 residues. V was trimmed by 7 bases and J by 9 bases, leaving 13 bases between them. Germline CDR1 and CDR2: MDHEN and SYDVKM. The CDR3 region is CASIAFDSTIYF. CDR3 in DNA: TGTGCCAGCATCGCCTTTGACTCCACCATATATTTT.

In DNA, the CDR3 is TGTGCCAGCATCCCGGGACTAGCGGGGGGGCCGTACTTC. It yields the protein CASIPGLAGGPYF. The genes are TRBV2 and TRBJ2-7, with 16 positions matching TRBD2. V trimming: 7 bases; J trimming: 12 bases; junction bases outside the gene matches: 6. Germline CDR1 SNHLY, CDR2 FYNNEI. CDR3 size: 13 residues.

This rearrangement joins TRBV7-2 to TRBJ2-7, with D perhaps TRBD1 (5 bases). CDR3 length equals 13 residues. CDR1 and CDR2 from the germline V gene are SGHTA and FQGNSA. Trimming removed 3 bases from V and 1 base from J, with 7 bases in between. CDR3 sequence (DNA): TGTGCCAGCAGCTTCAAGGGGTCCTACGAGCAGTACTTC. This gives the protein CASSFKGSYEQYF.

The chain is built from TRBV6-6 and TRBJ1-2; D is unclear. V was cut by 5 bases and J by 4 bases, with 14 bases left in between. CDR1 MNHNY and CDR2 SVGAGI come from the germline V gene (reference sequence). The CDR3 totals 14 residues. The CDR3 is CASSEEEAGYGYTF. The CDR3 DNA sequence: TGTGCCAGCAGTGAGGAGGAGGCGGGCTATGGCTACACCTTC.

This chain uses TRBV7-9 with TRBJ1-2; no definite D call. Trimming stripped 1 base from V and 6 bases from J, with 9 bases between. The CDR3 is 13 amino acids. The germline V gene encodes CDR1 SEHNR and CDR2 FQNEAQ (reference sequence). DNA for the CDR3: TGTGCCAGCAGCTTAGTGTATCCCGATGGCTACACCTTC. Translation gives CASSLVYPDGYTF.

The chain joins TRBV21-1 to TRBJ1-6. TRBV21-1 is noted as a pseudogene. The length of the CDR3 is 20 residues. CDR3 sequence reads: CASSKELWTQPLGGDSPLHF. Written as DNA, the CDR3 is TGTGCCAGCAGCAAAGAACTGTGGACTCAGCCCTTGGGTGGGGATTCACCCCTCCACTTT.

The chain couples TRBV5-6 to TRBJ2-7; the D is unclear. Germline V CDR1 and CDR2: SGHDT, YYEEEE. The CDR3 is 12 amino acids. V lost 3 bases to trimming and J lost 2 bases, with 6 bases between them. The CDR3 sequence: CASSSYPYEQYF. The CDR3, as DNA: TGTGCCAGCAGCTCATACCCCTACGAGCAGTACTTC.

This clone was detected once. The chain has TRBV6-5 and TRBJ1-2; D call uncertain. Between the trimmed V and J ends, which lost 2 bases and 8 bases, there was a span of 15 bases. Looked up from germline, CDR1 is MNHEY and CDR2 is SVGAGI. The CDR3 extends over 14 amino acids. In DNA form, the CDR3 reads TGTGCCAGCAGTTACCCGGATTTCCGAGGAGGCTACACCTTC. Translating it yields CASSYPDFRGGYTF.

Turning to this clone: The same CDR3 arises from other DNA sequences in this sample as well. CDR3 DNA: TGTGCCAGCAGCGTACGCAGCTCCTACAATGAGCAGTTCTTC. It codes for CASSVRSSYNEQFF. The chain links TRBV9 to TRBJ2-1; D ambiguous. Trimming took off 1 base at V and 0 bases at J, with 5 bases between the two ends. Per germline, CDR1 SGDLS and CDR2 YYNGEE. CDR3 size: 14 residues.

Notes on this clone: The sample contains more than one DNA sequence encoding this CDR3. V and J are TRBV6-6 and TRBJ2-2; D remains unclear. Trimming took 4 bases from V and 0 from J, leaving 3 bases between them. The germline CDR1 and CDR2 sequences are MNHNY and SVGAGI (reference sequence). The CDR3 is 13 residues long. CDR3 region: CASSSPNTGELFF. CDR3 coding DNA: TGTGCCAGCAGTTCTCCGAACACCGGGGAGCTGTTTTTT.

V gene TRBV20-1 combines with J gene TRBJ2-7; D possibly corresponds to TRBD2 (6 bases). Per the germline V gene, CDR1 is DFQATT and CDR2 is SNEGSKA (reference sequence). V lost 2 bases and J 7 bases, leaving 9 bases between the germline ends. The CDR3 is 11 amino acids. Here the CDR3 DNA reads TGCAGTGCTAGAAGGGCGGGGGAGCAGTACTTC. This codes for CSARRAGEQYF.

V usage is TRBV19 and J usage is TRBJ1-6; 7 bases match TRBD1. Germline values: CDR1 LNHDA, CDR2 SQIVND (reference sequence). With 6 bases clipped from V and 9 bases from J, the junction kept 8 bases outside the gene matches. CDR3 length: 14 residues. The CDR3 nucleotides are TGTGCCAGTAGATTAGACAGGGTCCGTTCACCCCTCCACTTT. Its translation is CASRLDRVRSPLHF.

V and J are TRBV28 and TRBJ2-7; 8 bases line up with TRBD2. The CDR3 spans 15 residues. Germline CDR1 MDHEN, CDR2 SYDVKM. V was pared by 5 bases and J by 0 bases, with 6 bases of the junction left unmatched. CDR3 DNA: TGTGCCAGCAGTCTCGGACTAGCCAGCTCCTACGAGCAGTACTTC. This translates into CASSLGLASSYEQYF.